This TCR beta chain was obtained from a study of patients and donors after allogeneic stem cell transplantation. The CDR3 length is 13 residues. Trimming took off 5 bases at V and 10 bases at J, with 17 bases between the two ends. CDR1 and CDR2 from the germline V gene are LNHDA and SQIVND (reference sequence). One entry per CDR3 protein results from TCRdb running MiXCR on the RT-PCR reads. The table records some 17,000 distinct CDR3 sequences, under 35% of them present only once. The TCR sequence derives from a human donor who was either an allogeneic HSCT recipient or a stem cell or donor lymphocyte infusion donor (not recorded which). It is not recorded whose cells these are; they may come from a transplant donor. V is TRBV19 and J is TRBJ1-1; no clear D gene. The source material was blood, either unsorted or a sorted T cell fraction (not recorded which). The CDR3 here is CASSPGSRTGAFF. DNA for the CDR3: TGTGCCAGTAGTCCCGGGAGCCGTACCGGAGCTTTCTTT. Using reference TRBV19 and TRBJ1-1 for the parts outside the CDR3, the full variable domain is DGGITQSPKYLFRKEGQNVTLSCEQNLNHDAMYWYRQDPGQGLRLIYYSQIVNDFQKGDIAEGYSVSREKKESFPLTVTSAQKNPTAFYLCASSPGSRTGAFFGQGTRLTVV.